This T cell receptor (beta chain) originates from a study of shared clonotypes between healthy human individuals. Findings and caveats of the study: Between four donors, naive CD4 clonotypes were shared at a level of about 5%. Sorted-subset sequencing was shown by rarefaction to be incomplete despite large depth.

The table lists this clone with a count of one. Its antigen is currently unknown. Trimming left V 2 bases short and J 6 bases short, with 15 bases between. This CDR3 has 15 residues. The germline V gene has CDR1 LGHNT and CDR2 FRNRAP. Donors were Caucasian adults residing in Nashville, Tennessee, USA. The sorted-subset replicate PCRs were given roughly 200 ng DNA, which is around 29,000 T cell genomes. The repertoire was sequenced with immunoSEQ multiplex PCR; TCRdb's copy has only in-frame clones and lacks some. The data show fewer than 3 million clones, with 92% seen just once and roughly 0.34% held by the top ten.

This receptor was identified in a man younger than 30 in good health. Some clones in this sample may be carry-over from other donors' samples. The sample consisted of naive CD4+ T cells from PBMCs. As to subset: CD45RA+ positively selected. J is TRBJ2-3 and V is TRBV12-5; D uncertain. CDR3 region: CASGLIIGSLDTQYF. The DNA for the CDR3 is TGTGCTAGTGGTTTGATTATAGGGTCCTTGGATACGCAGTATTTT.